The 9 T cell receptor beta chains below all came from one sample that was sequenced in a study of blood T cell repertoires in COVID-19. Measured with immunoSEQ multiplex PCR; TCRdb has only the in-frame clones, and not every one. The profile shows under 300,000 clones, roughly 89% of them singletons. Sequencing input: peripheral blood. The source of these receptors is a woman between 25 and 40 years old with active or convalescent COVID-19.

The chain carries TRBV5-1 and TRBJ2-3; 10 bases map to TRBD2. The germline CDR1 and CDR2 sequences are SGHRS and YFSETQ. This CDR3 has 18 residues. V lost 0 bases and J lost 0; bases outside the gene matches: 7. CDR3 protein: CASSLGLAGNPSTDTQYF. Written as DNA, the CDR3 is TGCGCCAGCAGCTTGGGACTAGCGGGTAACCCCAGCACAGATACGCAGTATTTT.

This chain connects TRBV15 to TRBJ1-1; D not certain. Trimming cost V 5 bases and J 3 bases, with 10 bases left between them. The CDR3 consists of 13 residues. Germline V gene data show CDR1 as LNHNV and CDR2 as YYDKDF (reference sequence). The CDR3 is CATSWSRDTEAFF. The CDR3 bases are TGTGCCACCAGCTGGTCGAGGGACACTGAAGCTTTCTTT.

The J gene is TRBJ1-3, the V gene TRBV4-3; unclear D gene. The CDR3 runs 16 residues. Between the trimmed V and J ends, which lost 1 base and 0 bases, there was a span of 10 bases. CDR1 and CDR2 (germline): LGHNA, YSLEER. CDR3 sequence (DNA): TGCGCCAGCAGCCAAGTCGGCGGTTACTCTGGAAACACCATATATTTT. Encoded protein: CASSQVGGYSGNTIYF.

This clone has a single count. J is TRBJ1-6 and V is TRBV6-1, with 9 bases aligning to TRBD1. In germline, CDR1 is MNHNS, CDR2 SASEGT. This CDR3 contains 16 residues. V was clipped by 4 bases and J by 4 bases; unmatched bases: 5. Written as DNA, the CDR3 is TGTGCCAGCAGTGCTCTGACAGGGGGATATAATTCACCCCTCCACTTT. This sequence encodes CASSALTGGYNSPLHF.

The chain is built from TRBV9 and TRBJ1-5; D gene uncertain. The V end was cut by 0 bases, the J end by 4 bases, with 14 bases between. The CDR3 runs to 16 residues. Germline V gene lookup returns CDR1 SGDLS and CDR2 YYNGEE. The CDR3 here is CASSVATGRRNQPQHF. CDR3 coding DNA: TGTGCCAGCAGCGTAGCTACCGGGAGGAGGAATCAGCCCCAGCATTTT.

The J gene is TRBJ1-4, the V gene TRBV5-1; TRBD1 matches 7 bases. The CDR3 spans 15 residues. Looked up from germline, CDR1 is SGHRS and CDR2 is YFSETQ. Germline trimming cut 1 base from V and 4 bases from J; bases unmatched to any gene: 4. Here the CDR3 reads CASSLLTGFNEKLFF. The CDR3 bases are TGCGCCAGCAGCTTGCTGACAGGGTTTAATGAAAAACTGTTTTTT.

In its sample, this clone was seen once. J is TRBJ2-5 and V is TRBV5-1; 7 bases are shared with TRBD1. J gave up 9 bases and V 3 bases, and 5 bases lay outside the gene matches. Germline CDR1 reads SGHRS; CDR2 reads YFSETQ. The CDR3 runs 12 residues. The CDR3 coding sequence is TGCGCCAGCAGCTCAGGGGGTGTGCCCCAGTACTTC. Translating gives CASSSGGVPQYF.

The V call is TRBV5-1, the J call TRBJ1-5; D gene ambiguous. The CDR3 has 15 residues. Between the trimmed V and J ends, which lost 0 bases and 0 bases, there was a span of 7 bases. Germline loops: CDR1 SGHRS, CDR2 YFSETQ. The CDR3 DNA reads TGCGCCAGCAGCTTGGCCAATTTTAGCAATCAGCCCCAGCATTTT. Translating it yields CASSLANFSNQPQHF.

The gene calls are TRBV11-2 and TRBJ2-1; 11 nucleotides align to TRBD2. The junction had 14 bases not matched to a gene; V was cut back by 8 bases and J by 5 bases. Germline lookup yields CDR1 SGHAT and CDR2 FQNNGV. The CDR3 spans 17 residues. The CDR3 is CASVSSGGPYEDNEQFF. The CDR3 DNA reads TGTGCCAGCGTATCTAGCGGGGGGCCTTATGAGGACAATGAGCAGTTCTTC. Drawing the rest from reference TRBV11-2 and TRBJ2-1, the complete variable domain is EAGVAQSPRYKIIEKRQSVAFWCNPISGHATLYWYQQILGQGPKLLIQFQNNGVVDDSQLPKDRFSAERLKGVDSTLKIQPAKLEDSAVYLCASVSSGGPYEDNEQFFGPGTRLTVL.